This TCR beta chain stems from a study of shared clonotypes between healthy human individuals. Overall study: Used for every donor were three CD4 naive, three CD4 memory, two CD8 naive and one CD8 memory plate. Study-level findings and limits: Researchers sampled only blood; tissue repertoires likely differ.

This table comes from immunoSEQ multiplex PCR, and its TCRdb copy is limited to in-frame clones, with some not included. The profile shows roughly 1,500,000 clones, 98% of them singletons. Splitting the CD4+ cells yielded a CD45RA+ naive subset and a CD45RA-negative memory subset. On this clone itself: Antigen unknown.

The CDR3 loop spans 14 amino acids. The germline V gene has CDR1 SGHRS and CDR2 YFSETQ. V was pared by 3 bases and J by 4 bases, with 1 base of the junction left unmatched. The chain uses TRBV5-1 and TRBJ2-2, with 9 nucleotides matching TRBD1. Sequenced sample: naive CD4+ T cells sorted from blood. This sample's subset: CD45RA+ positively selected. The TCR comes from a man aged 25 to 40 in good health. In DNA form, the CDR3 reads TGCGCCAGCAGCTCGGGACAGGGCACCGGGGAGCTGTTTTTT. It translates to CASSSGQGTGELFF.